The source of this T cell receptor (beta chain) is a study of T cells after yellow fever vaccination. From the 5' RACE reads, TCRdb called clonotypes with MiXCR, one entry per CDR3 protein. This table has 360,000 or so distinct CDR3 sequences, around a tenth appearing once. This TCR came from a man in his late teens or twenties who received the YFV17D yellow fever vaccine. The sample in question was PBMCs, obtained on the day of the first yellow fever vaccination.

The CDR3 region is CASSPGLVGEQYF. CDR3 bases: TGTGCCAGCTCACCGGGACTAGTGGGCGAGCAGTACTTC. The V call is TRBV18, the J call TRBJ2-7; TRBD2 matches at 8 bases. The V segment lost 3 bases and the J segment 6 bases; nucleotides outside the gene matches: 4. CDR3 length equals 13 residues. From germline, CDR1 is KGHSH and CDR2 LQKENI.